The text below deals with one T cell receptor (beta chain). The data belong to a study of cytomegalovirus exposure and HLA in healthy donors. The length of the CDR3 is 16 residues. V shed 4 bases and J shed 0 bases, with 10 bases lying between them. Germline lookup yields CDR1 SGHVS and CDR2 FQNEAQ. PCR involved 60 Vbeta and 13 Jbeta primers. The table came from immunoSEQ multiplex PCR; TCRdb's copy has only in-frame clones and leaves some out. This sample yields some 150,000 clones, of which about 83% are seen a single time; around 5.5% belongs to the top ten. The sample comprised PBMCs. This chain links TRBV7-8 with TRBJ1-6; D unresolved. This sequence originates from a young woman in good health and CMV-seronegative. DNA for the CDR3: TGTGCCAGCAGCTCAGTTACCAGCTCCTATAATTCACCCCTCCACTTT. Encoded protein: CASSSVTSSYNSPLHF. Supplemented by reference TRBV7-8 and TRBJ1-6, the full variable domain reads GAGVSQSPRYKVAKRGQDVALRCDPISGHVSLFWYQQALGQGPEFLTYFQNEAQLDKSGLPSDRFFAERPEGSVSTLKIQRTQQEDSAVYLCASSSVTSSYNSPLHFGNGTRLTVT.